The present T cell receptor beta chain was sequenced within a study of blood T cell repertoires in COVID-19. Study background: PBMCs, B-cell-depleted T cells, or T cells were the source of the cDNA or gDNA that made up the material.

While infection was still active, Seattle patients were enrolled and then followed longitudinally. CDR3 length: 15 amino acids. Germline values: CDR1 SGHNT, CDR2 YENEEA. V lost 4 bases, J lost 7 bases, and 16 bases lay in between. Authors' processing steps: Estimation of nucleated cell counts was performed using reference gene primer amplification. Some clones are missing from TCRdb's copy, which holds only in-frame ones; the method was immunoSEQ multiplex PCR. D and trimming come from the DNA, and the V and J calls and clone size come from that table. Of hundreds of thousands of clones detected, approximately 90% appear once; the ten largest clones hold roughly 12%.

The specimen sequenced was peripheral blood. J is TRBJ2-2 and V is TRBV11-3; D is possibly TRBD1 (6 bases). The clonotype comes from a woman between 45 and 65 years old with COVID-19, enrolled during active disease. Written as DNA, the CDR3 is TGTGCCAGCAGCTGGACATCCGGGACAAACGGGGAGCTGTTTTTT. It is translated as CASSWTSGTNGELFF.